The 24 T cell receptor beta chains below all came from one sample that was sequenced in a study of shared clonotypes between healthy human individuals. The naive CD8 fraction comprised CD45RO-negative cells positively selected for CCR7 and excluded terminally differentiated effector memory CD45RA+ cells. Sequenced by immunoSEQ multiplex PCR; TCRdb stores in-frame clones only, minus some. The sample shows about 2.1 million clones, approximately 92% of them seen only once. Sample: naive CD8+ T cells from PBMCs. The receptors originated from a man aged 18-30 years in good health. Some clones in this sample may be carry-over from other donors' samples.

V is TRBV11-3 and J is TRBJ2-3, with TRBD2 identical over 8 bases. The V gene end was trimmed by 5 bases and the J gene end by 2 bases; junction bases not matched to a gene: 12. This CDR3 contains 17 residues. Per germline, CDR1 SGHNT and CDR2 YENEEA. CDR3 coding DNA: TGTGCCAGCAGCCACGGGAGGGGGGGGAGTGTCACAGATACGCAGTATTTT. This codes for CASSHGRGGSVTDTQYF.

This clone has only a few counts. J is TRBJ1-3 and V is TRBV9; a weak D match, TRBD1 (5 bases). The germline CDR1 and CDR2 sequences are SGDLS and YYNGEE. Trimming took 2 bases from V and 4 from J, leaving 10 bases between them. This CDR3 contains 14 residues. CDR3 sequence reads: CASSVAGNGNTIYF. In nucleotides, the CDR3 is TGTGCCAGCAGCGTGGCAGGGAACGGAAACACCATATATTTT.

The chain uses TRBV11-1 and TRBJ2-1, with 7 bases fitting TRBD1. The CDR3 has 19 residues. Trimming removed 4 bases from V and 3 bases from J; junction bases left unmatched: 18. In germline, CDR1 is SGHAT, CDR2 FQDESV (reference sequence). CDR3 coding DNA: TGTGCCAGCAGCTCTCGGACAGGCACAATAACAACGAACTACAATGAGCAGTTCTTC. This translates into CASSSRTGTITTNYNEQFF.

This clone came up once. This chain uses TRBV28 with TRBJ2-3, with 8 bases that match TRBD2. This CDR3 comprises 15 residues. CDR1 and CDR2 (germline): MDHEN, SYDVKM. With 2 bases clipped from V and 4 bases from J, the junction kept 5 bases outside the gene matches. The CDR3 bases are TGTGCCAGCAGTTTAACGGGGGGGAAGGCAGATACGCAGTATTTT. Translation gives CASSLTGGKADTQYF. The variable domain in full, with the rest retrieved from reference TRBV28 and TRBJ2-3, is DVKVTQSSRYLVKRTGEKVFLECVQDMDHENMFWYRQDPGLGLRLIYFSYDVKMKEKGDIPEGYSVSREKKERFSLILESASTNQTSMYLCASSLTGGKADTQYFGPGTRLTVL.

The V call is TRBV11-3, the J call TRBJ2-5; D is perhaps TRBD1 (5 bases). Trimming took 4 bases from V and 0 from J, leaving 9 bases between them. The CDR3 is 14 amino acids. Germline values: CDR1 SGHNT, CDR2 YENEEA. Here the CDR3 reads CASSSRQHQETQYF. Written as DNA, the CDR3 is TGTGCCAGCAGCTCGCGACAGCACCAAGAGACCCAGTACTTC.

The J gene is TRBJ2-7, the V gene TRBV10-1, with 7 nucleotides matching TRBD1. Germline CDR1 and CDR2: WNHNN and SYGVQD (reference sequence). With V trimmed by 4 bases and J by 2 bases, 8 bases remained unmatched. The length of the CDR3 is 15 residues. This CDR3 reads CASSGWDRSAYEQYF. The CDR3 DNA is TGCGCCAGCAGTGGATGGGACAGATCGGCCTACGAGCAGTACTTC.

Note on this clone: The same CDR3 arises from other DNA sequences in this sample as well. The rearrangement links TRBV14 to TRBJ1-1; the D is unclear. This CDR3 contains 13 residues. Trimming removed 1 base at V and 4 bases at J, with 7 bases between. The germline gives CDR1 SGHDN, CDR2 FVKESK. The DNA of the CDR3 is TGTGCCAGCAGCCAAGGTCTTCGCACTGAAGCTTTCTTT. Translation gives CASSQGLRTEAFF.

This rearrangement joins TRBV19 to TRBJ1-1; TRBD1 might be the D (5 bases). Germline values: CDR1 LNHDA, CDR2 SQIVND (reference sequence). The CDR3 has 16 residues. V shed 3 bases and J shed 4 bases, with 18 bases lying between them. The chain's CDR3 is CASSIASGRLGTEAFF. DNA for the CDR3: TGTGCCAGTAGTATTGCCTCAGGGAGGTTGGGCACTGAAGCTTTCTTT.

This clone has just one count. This rearrangement joins TRBV29-1 to TRBJ2-1; weak D call: TRBD1 (5 bases). CDR3 size: 15 residues. Germline V gene sequence: CDR1 SQVTM, CDR2 ANQGSEA. V was pared by 6 bases and J by 4 bases, with 19 bases between. The CDR3 bases are TGCAGCGTCGGCCCGCTTCGACAGATATACAATGAGCAGTTCTTC. This gives the protein CSVGPLRQIYNEQFF.

This chain joins TRBV28 and TRBJ2-7; either TRBD1 or TRBD2 may fit D (6 bases each). The CDR3 sequence is 14 residues long. V was pared by 4 bases and J by 1 base, with 11 bases between. Germline values: CDR1 MDHEN, CDR2 SYDVKM. Here the CDR3 reads CASSYGGFSYEQYF. CDR3 nucleotide sequence: TGTGCCAGCAGTTACGGGGGCTTTTCCTACGAGCAGTACTTC.

As concerns this clone: The sample holds other DNA sequences that translate to the same CDR3. The chain combines TRBV29-1 with TRBJ2-7; 7 bases are a match to TRBD2. The V and J ends lost 2 bases and 4 bases, in that order; junction bases with no gene match: 8. CDR1 is SQVTM, CDR2 ANQGSEA, per germline. The CDR3 spans 14 residues. The CDR3: CSVELRGRGYEQYF. The CDR3, as DNA: TGCAGCGTTGAACTACGGGGGAGGGGTTACGAGCAGTACTTC.

The gene calls are TRBV9 and TRBJ2-3; TRBD1 matches 10 bases. Trimming at V came to 4 bases and at J to 2 bases, leaving 4 bases not matched to a gene. In germline, CDR1 is SGDLS, CDR2 YYNGEE. This CDR3 comprises 15 residues. This CDR3 is CASSSGTGATDTQYF. The CDR3 coding sequence is TGTGCCAGCAGCTCGGGGACAGGGGCCACAGATACGCAGTATTTT. The variable domain in full, completed from reference TRBV9 and TRBJ2-3, reads DSGVTQTPKHLITATGQRVTLRCSPRSGDLSVYWYQQSLDQGLQFLIQYYNGEERAKGNILERFSAQQFPDLHSELNLSSLELGDSALYFCASSSGTGATDTQYFGPGTRLTVL.

This chain links TRBV13 with TRBJ1-2, with 9 nucleotides matching TRBD1. This CDR3 comprises 16 residues. V shed 5 bases, J shed 5 bases, and the junction held 12 bases outside the gene matches. Germline V gene lookup returns CDR1 PRHDT and CDR2 FYEKMQ (reference sequence). In nucleotides, the CDR3 is TGTGCCAGCAGCACCTATGCCGGGACAGGGAGGTATGGCTACACCTTC. This codes for CASSTYAGTGRYGYTF.

This chain uses TRBV28 with TRBJ2-7; D is possibly TRBD2 (5 bases). CDR3 size: 15 residues. Germline V gives CDR1 MDHEN, CDR2 SYDVKM. V was clipped by 1 base and J by 2 bases, with 12 bases between them. CDR3 DNA: TGTGCCAGCAGTTTATCTCCCGACGGGGCCTACGAGCAGTACTTC. This translates into CASSLSPDGAYEQYF.

The chain links TRBV10-1 to TRBJ1-2; D ambiguous. This CDR3 is built from 17 residues. The V end lost 5 bases, the J end lost 5 bases, and 24 bases lay between the germline ends. CDR1 is WNHNN and CDR2 is SYGVQD in the germline V gene (reference sequence). The CDR3 region is CASSPRRTCSRTYGYTF. In nucleotides, the CDR3 is TGCGCCAGCAGTCCCAGGCGAACCTGCTCTAGGACGTATGGCTACACCTTC.

The chain employs TRBV27 and TRBJ2-7; D not certain. CDR1 and CDR2 (germline): MNHEY, SMNVEV (reference sequence). The ends were cut back, 5 bases at V and 0 bases at J, with 8 bases in the middle. The CDR3 loop spans 13 amino acids. Written as DNA, the CDR3 is TGTGCCAGCAGTACATTAAGCTCCTACGAGCAGTACTTC. Translating it yields CASSTLSSYEQYF.

The V call is TRBV5-1, the J call TRBJ2-1; 11 bases are shared with TRBD2. The CDR3 length is 18 residues. Unmatched junction bases numbered 13, after V lost 0 bases and J lost 8 bases. Germline-derived CDR1 and CDR2 are SGHRS and YFSETQ. This CDR3 reads CASSLARQLAGVWHEQFF. The CDR3 DNA reads TGCGCCAGCAGCTTGGCCCGGCAACTAGCGGGAGTATGGCATGAGCAGTTCTTC. Together with reference TRBV5-1 and TRBJ2-1, the CDR3 gives the full variable domain: KAGVTQTPRYLIKTRGQQVTLSCSPISGHRSVSWYQQTPGQGLQFLFEYFSETQRNKGNFPGRFSGRQFSNSRSEMNVSTLELGDSALYLCASSLARQLAGVWHEQFFGPGTRLTVL.

This clone showed up just once. The rearrangement links TRBV6-6 to TRBJ1-5; D perhaps matches TRBD1 (6 bases). Germline V gene sequence: CDR1 MNHNY, CDR2 SVGAGI (reference sequence). The CDR3 covers 16 residues. Trimming shortened V by 6 bases and J by 3 bases, and 18 bases separated the two germline ends. DNA for the CDR3: TGTGCCAGCAGCCCCGAGGGGGGGACGTACAATCAGCCCCAGCATTTT. It encodes CASSPEGGTYNQPQHF.

The genes are TRBV30 and TRBJ2-3, with 7 bases aligning to TRBD1. The germline V gene encodes CDR1 GTSNPN and CDR2 SVGIG (reference sequence). V shed 0 bases and J 0 bases; nucleotides not matched to a gene: 3. The CDR3 consists of 15 residues. The CDR3 DNA follows: TGTGCCTGGAGTGTACGACAGGGAAGCACAGATACGCAGTATTTT. Translation gives CAWSVRQGSTDTQYF.

This clone has just a few counts. Other DNA sequences in this specimen translate into the identical CDR3. The rearrangement links TRBV7-9 to TRBJ2-2; D not certain. With 2 bases removed from V and 8 bases from J, the gap between germline ends came to 3 bases. Germline CDR1 SEHNR, CDR2 FQNEAQ (reference sequence). The CDR3 totals 11 residues. The DNA for the CDR3 is TGTGCCAGCAGCTTACTTGGGGAGCTGTTTTTT. It codes for CASSLLGELFF.

The rearrangement links TRBV7-2 to TRBJ2-1; D gene uncertain. Germline assignment: CDR1 SGHTA and CDR2 FQGNSA. The length of the CDR3 is 14 residues. Trimming left V 2 bases short and J 5 bases short, with 10 bases between. The chain's CDR3 is CASSLPSLDNEQFF. The CDR3 region has the DNA TGTGCCAGCAGCTTACCTTCCCTAGACAATGAGCAGTTCTTC.

The chain employs TRBV7-8 and TRBJ1-4, with 7 positions matching TRBD1. V was pared by 2 bases and J by 5 bases, with 11 bases of the junction left unmatched. Germline assignment: CDR1 SGHVS and CDR2 FQNEAQ. CDR3 length: 17 amino acids. The CDR3 nucleotides are TGTGCCAGCAGCTTATTTTATTCAGGGACAGAAAATGAAAAACTGTTTTTT. Translating it yields CASSLFYSGTENEKLFF. Complete variable domain (other parts from reference TRBV7-8 and TRBJ1-4): GAGVSQSPRYKVAKRGQDVALRCDPISGHVSLFWYQQALGQGPEFLTYFQNEAQLDKSGLPSDRFFAERPEGSVSTLKIQRTQQEDSAVYLCASSLFYSGTENEKLFFGSGTQLSVL.

The chain employs TRBV13 and TRBJ2-7; no firm D call. This CDR3 contains 15 residues. V was pared by 0 bases and J by 3 bases, with 12 bases between. From germline, CDR1 is PRHDT and CDR2 FYEKMQ (reference sequence). In nucleotides, the CDR3 is TGTGCCAGCAGCTTAGGCTCGGGCAGTTTCTACGAGCAGTACTTC. Translated, it gives CASSLGSGSFYEQYF.

V usage is TRBV29-1 and J usage is TRBJ1-2, with TRBD1 as a possible D gene (5 bases). CDR1 and CDR2 from the germline V gene are SQVTM and ANQGSEA. This CDR3 contains 11 residues. Trimming shortened V by 7 bases and J by 6 bases, and 12 bases separated the two germline ends. The CDR3: CSELDSHGYTF. The CDR3 nucleotides read TGCAGCGAACTCGACAGCCATGGCTACACCTTC.